This paragraph reports one T cell receptor (beta chain). Its antigen is not known. PCR employed 60 Vbeta and 13 Jbeta primers. Produced via immunoSEQ multiplex PCR; TCRdb's table is partial and in-frame only. The sample has tens of thousands of clones, approximately 70% seen once. The germline CDR1 and CDR2 sequences are SGDLS and YYNGEE. The CDR3 contains 15 residues. With 3 bases removed from V and 1 base from J, the gap between germline ends came to 10 bases. The data stem from a study of cytomegalovirus exposure and HLA in healthy donors. Study in general: Earlier work reported approximately 110 million unique TCR beta sequences from 180 million or so T cells. Among 350 to 500 genotyped donors, 80% to 90% fell in the Caucasian-associated ancestry cluster.

Study conclusions and caveats: In vitro checks showed that three CMV-associated chains really do target CMV antigens. An assumption of roughly uniform sequencing depth across donors underlay the presence/absence analyses.

The rearrangement uses TRBV9 and TRBJ1-4, with D perhaps matching TRBD1 (5 bases). The TCR was taken from a man aged 25-40 years in good health and CMV-seronegative. Specimen: PBMCs. The CDR3 region is CASSGSGITNEKLFF. The DNA for the CDR3 is TGTGCCAGCAGCGGTTCAGGGATAACTAATGAAAAACTGTTTTTT.